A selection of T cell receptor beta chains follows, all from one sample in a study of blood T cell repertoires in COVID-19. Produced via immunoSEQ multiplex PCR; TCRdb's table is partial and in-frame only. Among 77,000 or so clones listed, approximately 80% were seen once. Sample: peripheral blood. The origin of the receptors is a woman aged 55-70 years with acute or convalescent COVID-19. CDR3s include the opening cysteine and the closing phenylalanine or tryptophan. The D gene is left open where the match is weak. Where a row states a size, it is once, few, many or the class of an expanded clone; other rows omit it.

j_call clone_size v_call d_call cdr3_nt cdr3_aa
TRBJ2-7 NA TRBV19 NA TGTGCCAGTAGTATAGGCAGGTTCTACGAGCAGTACTTC CASSIGRFYEQYF
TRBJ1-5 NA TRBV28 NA TGTGCGAGTTCCCACCCCCTCCTGAATCAGCCCCAGCATTTT CASSHPLLNQPQHF
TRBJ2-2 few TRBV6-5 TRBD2 TGTGCCAGCAGTTGGGGAAGCGGGGCGAACACCGGGGAGCTGTTTTTT CASSWGSGANTGELFF
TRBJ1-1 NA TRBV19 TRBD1 TGTGCCAGTAGCGACAGGGGGCCTGGGGCTTTCTTT CASSDRGPGAFF
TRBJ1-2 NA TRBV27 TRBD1 TGTGCCAGCAGTTTAAGGGGACAGGGGCTCCTAAACATCTATGGCTACACCTTC CASSLRGQGLLNIYGYTF
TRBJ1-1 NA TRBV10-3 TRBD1 TGTGCCATCAGTGAAAGGGGGGGACAGGGGACTGAAGCTTTCTTT CAISERGGQGTEAFF
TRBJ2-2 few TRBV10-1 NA TGCGCCAGCTCCCGAGGAGGGGGGGGCACCGGGGAGCTGTTTTTT CASSRGGGGTGELFF
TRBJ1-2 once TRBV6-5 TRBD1 TGTGCCAGCAGTAAGGGACAGGGTTCAGTAAGCTACACCTTC CASSKGQGSVSYTF
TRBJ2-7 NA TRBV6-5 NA TGTGCCAGCAGTTACTCAGGAGTAGGCGAGCAGTACTTC CASSYSGVGEQYF
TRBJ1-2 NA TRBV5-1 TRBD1 TGCGCCAGCAGCTGGCAGGGGGGCGGCTACACCTTC CASSWQGGGYTF
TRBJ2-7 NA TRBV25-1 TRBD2 TGTGCCAGCAGTGGGGGACTAGCGGGGATCTACGAGCAGTACTTC CASSGGLAGIYEQYF
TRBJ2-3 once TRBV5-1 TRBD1 TGCGCCAGCAGCACCGGACAGGGGGCGACAGATACGCAGTATTTT CASSTGQGATDTQYF
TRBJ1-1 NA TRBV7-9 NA TGTGCCAGCAGCTTAGAGGGGGTTAACACTGAAGCTTTCTTT CASSLEGVNTEAFF
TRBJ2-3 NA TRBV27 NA TGTGCCAGCAGTTTCGGTGACAGGTATAACACAGATACGCAGTATTTT CASSFGDRYNTDTQYF
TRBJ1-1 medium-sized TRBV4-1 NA TGCGCCAGCAGCCAAGGGATGGGCAGGCCTGAAGCTTTCTTT CASSQGMGRPEAFF
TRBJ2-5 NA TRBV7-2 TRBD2 TGTGCCAGCAGCTTAGATACTAGCGGGTACCAAGAGACCCAGTACTTC CASSLDTSGYQETQYF